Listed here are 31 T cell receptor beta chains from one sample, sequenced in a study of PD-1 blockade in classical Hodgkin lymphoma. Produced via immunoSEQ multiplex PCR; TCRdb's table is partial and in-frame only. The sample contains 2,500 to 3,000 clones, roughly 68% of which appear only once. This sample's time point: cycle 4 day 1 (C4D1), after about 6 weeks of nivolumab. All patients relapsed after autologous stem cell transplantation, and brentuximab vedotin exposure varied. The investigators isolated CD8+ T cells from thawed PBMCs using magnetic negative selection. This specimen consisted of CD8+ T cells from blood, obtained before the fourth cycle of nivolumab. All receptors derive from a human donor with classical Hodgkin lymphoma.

The DNA of the CDR3 is TGTGCCAGCAGTTTGGACGGGCTAGAAGCTTTCTTT. Translated, it gives CASSLDGLEAFF. The rearrangement joins TRBV27 to TRBJ1-1; D unclear. This CDR3 comprises 12 residues. Germline-derived CDR1 and CDR2 are MNHEY and SMNVEV (reference sequence). The ends were cut back, 3 bases at V and 8 bases at J, with 10 bases in the middle.

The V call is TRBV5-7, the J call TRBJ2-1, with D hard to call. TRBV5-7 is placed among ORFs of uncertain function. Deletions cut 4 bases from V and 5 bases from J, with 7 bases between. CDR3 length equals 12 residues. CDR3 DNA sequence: TGTGCCAGCAGCGGGTGGGACAATGAGCAGTTCTTC. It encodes CASSGWDNEQFF.

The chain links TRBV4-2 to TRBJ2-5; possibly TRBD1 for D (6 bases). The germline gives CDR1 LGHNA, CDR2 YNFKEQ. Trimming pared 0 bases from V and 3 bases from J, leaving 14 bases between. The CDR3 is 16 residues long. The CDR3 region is CASSQEGHQWEETQYF. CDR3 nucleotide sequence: TGTGCCAGCAGCCAAGAGGGACATCAATGGGAAGAGACCCAGTACTTC.

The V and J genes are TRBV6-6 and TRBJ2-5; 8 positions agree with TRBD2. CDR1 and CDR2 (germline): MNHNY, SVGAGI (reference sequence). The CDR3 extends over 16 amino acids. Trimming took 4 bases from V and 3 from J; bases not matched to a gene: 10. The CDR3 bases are TGTGCCAGCAGTTCCGCCCCGGGACTAGAAAAAGAGACCCAGTACTTC. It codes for CASSSAPGLEKETQYF.

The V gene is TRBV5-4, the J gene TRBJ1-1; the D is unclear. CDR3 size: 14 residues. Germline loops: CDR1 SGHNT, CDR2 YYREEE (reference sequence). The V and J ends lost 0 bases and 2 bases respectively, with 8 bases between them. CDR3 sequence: CASSLDGVNTEAFF. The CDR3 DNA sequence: TGTGCCAGCAGCTTGGACGGCGTTAACACTGAAGCTTTCTTT.

CDR3 DNA: TGTGCCAGCAGCCCCCCCACCTACGAGCAGTACTTC. Translation gives CASSPPTYEQYF. The chain carries TRBV7-2 and TRBJ2-7; no clear D gene. There are 12 residues in the CDR3. Trimming shortened V by 5 bases and J by 2 bases, and 7 bases separated the two germline ends. Germline lookup yields CDR1 SGHTA and CDR2 FQGNSA.

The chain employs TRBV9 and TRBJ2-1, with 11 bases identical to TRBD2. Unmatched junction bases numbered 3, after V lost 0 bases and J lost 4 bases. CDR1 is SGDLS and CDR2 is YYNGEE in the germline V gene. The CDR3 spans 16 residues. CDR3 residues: CASSVVGTSGYNEQFF. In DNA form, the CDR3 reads TGTGCCAGCAGCGTAGTCGGGACTAGCGGTTACAATGAGCAGTTCTTC.

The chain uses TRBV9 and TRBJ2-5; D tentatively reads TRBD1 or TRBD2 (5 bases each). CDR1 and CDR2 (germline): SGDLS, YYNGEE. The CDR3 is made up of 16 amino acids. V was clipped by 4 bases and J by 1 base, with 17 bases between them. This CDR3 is CASSMYGTTLQETQYF. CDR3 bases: TGTGCCAGCAGCATGTACGGGACCACCCTCCAAGAGACCCAGTACTTC.

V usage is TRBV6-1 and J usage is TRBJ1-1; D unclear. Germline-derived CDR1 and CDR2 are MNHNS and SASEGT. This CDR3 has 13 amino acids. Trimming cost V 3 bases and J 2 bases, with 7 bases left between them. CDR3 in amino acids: CASSDWGNTEAFF. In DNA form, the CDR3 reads TGTGCCAGCAGTGATTGGGGTAACACTGAAGCTTTCTTT.

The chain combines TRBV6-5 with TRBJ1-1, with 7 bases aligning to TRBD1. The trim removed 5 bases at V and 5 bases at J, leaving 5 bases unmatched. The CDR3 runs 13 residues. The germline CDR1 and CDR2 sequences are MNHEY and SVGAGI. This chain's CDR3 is CASSPQGWTEAFF. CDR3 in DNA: TGTGCCAGCAGTCCACAGGGGTGGACTGAAGCTTTCTTT.

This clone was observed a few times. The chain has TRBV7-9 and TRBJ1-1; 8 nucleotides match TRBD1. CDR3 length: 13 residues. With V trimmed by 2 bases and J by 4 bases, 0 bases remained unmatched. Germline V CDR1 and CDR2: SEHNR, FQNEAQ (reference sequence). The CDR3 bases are TGTGCCAGCAGCTTAACAGGGGGCACTGAAGCTTTCTTT. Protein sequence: CASSLTGGTEAFF.

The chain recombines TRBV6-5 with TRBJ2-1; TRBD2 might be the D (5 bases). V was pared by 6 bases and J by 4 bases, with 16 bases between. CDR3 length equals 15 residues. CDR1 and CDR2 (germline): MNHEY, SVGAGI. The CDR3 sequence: CASRISMAGYNEQFF. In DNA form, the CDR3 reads TGTGCCAGCAGAATTAGTATGGCGGGTTACAATGAGCAGTTCTTC.

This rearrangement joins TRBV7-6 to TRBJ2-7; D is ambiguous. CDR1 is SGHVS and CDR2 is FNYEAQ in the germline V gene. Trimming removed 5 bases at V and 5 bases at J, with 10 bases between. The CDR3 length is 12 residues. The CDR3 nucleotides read TGTGCCAGCAGCCAGGACGGGCACGAGCAGTACTTC. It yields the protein CASSQDGHEQYF.

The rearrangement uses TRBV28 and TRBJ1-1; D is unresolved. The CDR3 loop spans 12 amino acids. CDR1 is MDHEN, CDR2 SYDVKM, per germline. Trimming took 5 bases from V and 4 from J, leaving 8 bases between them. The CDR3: CASSIGSTEAFF. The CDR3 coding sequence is TGTGCCAGCAGTATCGGGAGCACTGAAGCTTTCTTT. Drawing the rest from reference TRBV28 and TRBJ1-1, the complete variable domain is DVKVTQSSRYLVKRTGEKVFLECVQDMDHENMFWYRQDPGLGLRLIYFSYDVKMKEKGDIPEGYSVSREKKERFSLILESASTNQTSMYLCASSIGSTEAFFGQGTRLTVV.

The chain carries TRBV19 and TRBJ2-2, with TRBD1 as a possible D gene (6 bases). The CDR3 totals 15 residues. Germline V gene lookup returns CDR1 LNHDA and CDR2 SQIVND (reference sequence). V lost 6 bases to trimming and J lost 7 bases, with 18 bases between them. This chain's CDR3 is CASRPGTRGFGELFF. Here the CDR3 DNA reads TGTGCCAGTAGACCCGGGACAAGGGGGTTCGGGGAGCTGTTTTTT.

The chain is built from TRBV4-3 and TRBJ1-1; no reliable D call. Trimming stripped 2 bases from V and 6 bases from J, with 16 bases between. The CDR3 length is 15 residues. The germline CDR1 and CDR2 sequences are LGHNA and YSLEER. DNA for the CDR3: TGCGCCAGCAGCCAATCCCGAATGGGATTATCTGAAGCTTTCTTT. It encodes CASSQSRMGLSEAFF.

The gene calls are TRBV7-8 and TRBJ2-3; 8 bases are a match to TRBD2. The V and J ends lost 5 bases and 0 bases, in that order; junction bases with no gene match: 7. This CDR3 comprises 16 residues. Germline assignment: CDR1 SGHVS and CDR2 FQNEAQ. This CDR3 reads CASSTRTSRSTDTQYF. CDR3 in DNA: TGTGCCAGCAGCACCCGGACTAGCAGAAGCACAGATACGCAGTATTTT.

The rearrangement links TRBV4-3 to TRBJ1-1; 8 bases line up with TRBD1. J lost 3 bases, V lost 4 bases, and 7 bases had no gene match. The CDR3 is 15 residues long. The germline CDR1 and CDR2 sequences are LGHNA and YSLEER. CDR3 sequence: CASSRDRGGDTEAFF. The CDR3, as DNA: TGCGCCAGCAGCCGAGACAGGGGTGGGGACACTGAAGCTTTCTTT.

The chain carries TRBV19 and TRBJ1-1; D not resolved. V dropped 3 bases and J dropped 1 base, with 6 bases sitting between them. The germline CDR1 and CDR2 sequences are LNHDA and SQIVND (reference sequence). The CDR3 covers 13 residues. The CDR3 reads CASSMTRNTEAFF. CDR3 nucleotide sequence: TGTGCCAGTAGTATGACGCGGAACACTGAAGCTTTCTTT.

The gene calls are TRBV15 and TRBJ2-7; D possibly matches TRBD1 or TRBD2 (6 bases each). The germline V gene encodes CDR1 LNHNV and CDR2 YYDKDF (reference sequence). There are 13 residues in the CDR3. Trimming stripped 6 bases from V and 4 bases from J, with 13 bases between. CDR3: CATSLSGAYEQYF. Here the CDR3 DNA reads TGTGCCACCAGTTTGTCGGGGGCTTACGAGCAGTACTTC.

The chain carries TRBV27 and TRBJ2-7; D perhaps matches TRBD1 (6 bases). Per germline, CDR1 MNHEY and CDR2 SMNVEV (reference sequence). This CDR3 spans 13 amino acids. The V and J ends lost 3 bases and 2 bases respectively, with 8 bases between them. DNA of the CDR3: TGTGCCAGCAGTTTGGCAGGGGCCTACGAGCAGTACTTC. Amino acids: CASSLAGAYEQYF.

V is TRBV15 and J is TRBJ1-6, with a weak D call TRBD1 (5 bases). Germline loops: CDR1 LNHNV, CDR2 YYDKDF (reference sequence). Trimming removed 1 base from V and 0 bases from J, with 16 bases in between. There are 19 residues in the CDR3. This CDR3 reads CATSRGDQPYDSYNSPLHF. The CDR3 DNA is TGTGCCACCAGCAGAGGGGACCAGCCATATGACTCCTATAATTCACCCCTCCACTTT.

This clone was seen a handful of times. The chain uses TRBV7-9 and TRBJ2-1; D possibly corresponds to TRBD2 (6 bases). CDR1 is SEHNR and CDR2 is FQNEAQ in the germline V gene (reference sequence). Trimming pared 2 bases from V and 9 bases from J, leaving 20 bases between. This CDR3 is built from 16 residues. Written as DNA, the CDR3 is TGTGCCAGCAGCTTACATGACCGGGGGTTTCTTAGTGAGCAGTTCTTC. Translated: CASSLHDRGFLSEQFF.

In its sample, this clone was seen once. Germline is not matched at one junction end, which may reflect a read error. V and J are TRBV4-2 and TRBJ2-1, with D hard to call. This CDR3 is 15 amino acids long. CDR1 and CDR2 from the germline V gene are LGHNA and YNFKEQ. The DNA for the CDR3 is TGTGCCAGCAACCAAGTGGACCAGTCCTACAATGAGCAGTTCTTC. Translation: CASNQVDQSYNEQFF.

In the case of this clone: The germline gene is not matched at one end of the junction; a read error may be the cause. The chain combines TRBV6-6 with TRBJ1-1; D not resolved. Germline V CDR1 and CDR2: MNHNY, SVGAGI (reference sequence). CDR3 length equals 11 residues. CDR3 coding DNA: TGTGCCAGCTGTTACGTCACTGAAGCTTTCTTT. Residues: CASCYVTEAFF.

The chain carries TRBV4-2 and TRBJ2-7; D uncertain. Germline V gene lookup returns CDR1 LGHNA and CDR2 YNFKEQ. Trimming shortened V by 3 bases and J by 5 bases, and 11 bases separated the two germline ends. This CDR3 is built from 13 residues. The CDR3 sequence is CASSHTVAHEQYF. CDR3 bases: TGTGCCAGCAGCCATACCGTCGCCCACGAGCAGTACTTC.

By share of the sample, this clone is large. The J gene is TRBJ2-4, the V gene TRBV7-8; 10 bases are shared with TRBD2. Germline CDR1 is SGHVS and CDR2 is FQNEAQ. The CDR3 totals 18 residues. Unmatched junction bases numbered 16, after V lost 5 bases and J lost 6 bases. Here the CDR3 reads CASSLPYGAPSGGNIQYF. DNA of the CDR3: TGTGCCAGCAGCCTTCCTTATGGGGCCCCTAGCGGGGGAAACATTCAGTACTTC. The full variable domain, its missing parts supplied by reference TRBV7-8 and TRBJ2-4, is GAGVSQSPRYKVAKRGQDVALRCDPISGHVSLFWYQQALGQGPEFLTYFQNEAQLDKSGLPSDRFFAERPEGSVSTLKIQRTQQEDSAVYLCASSLPYGAPSGGNIQYFGAGTRLSVL.

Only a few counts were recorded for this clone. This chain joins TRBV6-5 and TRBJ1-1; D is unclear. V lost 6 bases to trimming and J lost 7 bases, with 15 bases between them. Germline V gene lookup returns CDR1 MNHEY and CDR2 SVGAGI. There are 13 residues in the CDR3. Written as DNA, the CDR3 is TGTGCCAGCAGACCGAGGTTTTTCGATGAAGCTTTCTTT. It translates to CASRPRFFDEAFF.

The CDR3 loop reads CASSPIGTGEIGMNTEAFF. Here the CDR3 DNA reads TGTGCCAGCAGCCCAATAGGGACAGGGGAAATCGGGATGAACACTGAAGCTTTCTTT. The V and J genes are TRBV7-9 and TRBJ1-1; 10 bases match TRBD1. The germline V gene encodes CDR1 SEHNR and CDR2 FQNEAQ (reference sequence). This CDR3 is 19 amino acids long. The ends lost 5 bases at V and 0 bases at J; junction bases unmatched: 15.

The CDR3 region is CASSAGRSSYEQYF. The CDR3 DNA reads as TGTGCCAGCAGCGCAGGGCGCAGCTCCTACGAGCAGTACTTC. The chain is built from TRBV11-2 and TRBJ2-7; D might be TRBD1 (5 bases). CDR1 SGHAT and CDR2 FQNNGV come from the germline V gene. V was cut by 5 bases and J by 0 bases, with 11 bases left in between. CDR3 length equals 14 residues.

The CDR3 spells CASSFSVLTRAGVGNTIYF. The CDR3 region has the DNA TGTGCCAGCAGCTTTTCGGTTCTTACCAGGGCAGGGGTCGGAAACACCATATATTTT. The genes are TRBV7-9 and TRBJ1-3; the D gene is possibly TRBD1 (6 bases). The CDR3 runs to 19 residues. Germline V lookup: CDR1 SEHNR, CDR2 FQNEAQ (reference sequence). V lost 3 bases to trimming and J lost 4 bases, with 25 bases between them.